The present entry profiles one TCR beta chain with its context. Its antigen is still unknown. Base qualities were left out, and no much larger clone turns up one base away. The immunoSEQ assay amplified TCRB CDR3 regions from approximately 2 micrograms of genomic DNA, or from all available DNA when less than that amount was available. Multiplex PCR used 60 forward primers for TCR V beta segments and 13 reverse primers for J beta segments. To estimate the number of reads per starting template, synthetic control templates were added to each sample at limiting dilution. The Illumina HiSeq System generated sequencing reads of 87 bp. In the original analysis: PCR and sequencing errors were removed by a nearest neighbor algorithm that merged closely related sequences. TCR overlap was measured as the percentage of unique tumor TCR beta sequences also present in the same patient's peripheral blood. Here the immuneACCESS table is served through TCRdb, limited to in-frame sequences with V and J called. Missing clones are a known gap in these copies; in checked studies unresolved V genes cover under half, and the rest lacks a known reason. V and J calls and clone size come straight from that table; D and trimming were deduced from the DNA. The sample data list about 90,000 clones, and about 85% of these were observed just once. Of the sample, 2.5% to 3% is held by the ten largest clones.

This specimen belongs to a study of glioma-infiltrating T cells after dendritic cell vaccination (dated by TCRdb to the mid-2010s). At the level of the whole study: The cohort comprised approximately 15 glioblastoma patients from Phase I and II dendritic cell vaccination trials, 9 newly diagnosed and 6 with recurrent disease. Between the early 2000s and the early 2010s, the patients were given dendritic cell vaccination pulsed with autologous tumor lysate. To make the vaccine, monocyte-derived dendritic cells were cultured for about seven days with IL-4 and GM-CSF and then pulsed overnight with autologous tumor lysate. Patients received three intradermal dendritic cell vaccine injections at biweekly intervals in the arm below the axilla. Deep sequencing of TCR beta CDR3 regions was used to quantify tumor-infiltrating lymphocyte content and compare tumor and blood repertoires in dendritic cell-vaccinated glioblastoma patients. TCR sequencing metrics, including TIL content and tumor-blood repertoire overlap, were correlated with survival after dendritic cell vaccination.

What the study reported, not specific to this receptor: No direct relationship between TCR clonality and survival was found, suggesting that a diverse polyclonal response may matter. After dendritic cell vaccination, a higher estimated pretreatment TIL content predicted longer time to progression and longer overall survival. The cohort was small and heterogeneous, only a few patients had full blood and tumor sets, and even fewer had initial-recurrent tumor pairs. The response model built on TCR overlap across three groups was characterized as speculative, with prospective validation still needed.

Selection of patients required sufficient residual fresh-frozen tumor tissue and over two years of available survival data. Molecular status otherwise varied across the glioblastoma patients, but none of them carried an isocitrate dehydrogenase mutation. PBMC were collected before vaccination, two weeks after the third vaccination, and at tumor progression if tumor progression occurred. The Qiagen DNeasy Blood extraction Kit was used for extraction of genomic DNA. This clonotype was obtained from a human donor with glioblastoma. Sequencing was performed on blood, taken before dendritic cell vaccination.

CDR3 loop: CASSIAGGQGAQPQHF. The nucleotides read TGTGCCAGTAGTATCGCGGGGGGACAGGGAGCTCAGCCCCAGCATTTT. The receptor chain draws on TRBV19 and TRBJ1-5; 9 junctional bases match TRBD1. Per the germline V gene (reference sequence), LNHDA is the CDR1 and SQIVND is the CDR2. V ends up 3 bases short and J 6 bases short, with an unmatched junction base count of 9. Reading from cysteine to phenylalanine, the CDR3 counts 16 amino acids. Just CDR3 DNA is preserved here, 48 bases in frame from base 1.